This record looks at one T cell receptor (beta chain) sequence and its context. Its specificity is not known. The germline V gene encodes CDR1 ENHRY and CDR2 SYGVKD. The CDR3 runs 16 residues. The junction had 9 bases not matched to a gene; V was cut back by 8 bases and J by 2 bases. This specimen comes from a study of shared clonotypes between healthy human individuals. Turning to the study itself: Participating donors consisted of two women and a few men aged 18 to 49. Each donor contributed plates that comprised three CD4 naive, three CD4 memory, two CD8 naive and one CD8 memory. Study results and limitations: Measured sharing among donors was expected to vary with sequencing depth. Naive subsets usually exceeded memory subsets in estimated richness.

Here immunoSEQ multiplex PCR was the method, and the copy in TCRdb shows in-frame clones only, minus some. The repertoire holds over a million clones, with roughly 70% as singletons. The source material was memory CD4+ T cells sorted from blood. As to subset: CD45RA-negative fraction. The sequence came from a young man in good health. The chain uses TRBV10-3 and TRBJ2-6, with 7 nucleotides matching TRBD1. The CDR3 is CAILSTGVPGANVLTF. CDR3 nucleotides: TGTGCCATCCTGTCAACAGGGGTACCTGGGGCCAACGTCCTGACTTTC.